This entry describes one TCR beta chain. What it binds is unknown. Between the trimmed V and J ends, which lost 4 bases and 3 bases, there was a span of 10 bases. Germline CDR1 and CDR2: SGHRS and YFSETQ. This CDR3 region has 13 residues. Measured with immunoSEQ multiplex PCR; TCRdb has only the in-frame clones, and not every one. The data show tens of thousands of clones, about 90% seen once. This sample was taken from a study of T cell responses to AZD1222 COVID-19 vaccine. Study results and caveats: CD4 TCRs associated with vaccination spanned spike, dominating at 160-218 and 743-854. There were mostly white British donors and more females than males, and clonal diversity was possibly underestimated. At baseline, just 5 or 6 AZD1222 recipients tested seropositive.

This receptor was identified in an adult in good health. V usage is TRBV5-1 and J usage is TRBJ1-1; D not resolved. Sequenced material: peripheral blood, taken on day 0 of MenACWY control vaccination. CDR3 bases: TGCGCCAGCAGCAGGGAAGGGCACACTGAAGCTTTCTTT. It is translated as CASSREGHTEAFF.